This T cell receptor (beta chain) appears in the sequencing data of a study of identical twins. Findings and caveats of the study: Twin pairs' shared out-of-frame alpha sequences were enriched in low generation probability. Twins shared beta out-of-frame sequences in excess, but this excess was weaker. Out-of-frame TCR alpha sharing in monozygotic twins exceeded recombination model predictions. The more abundant beta clonotypes in cord blood had fewer insertions, and memory repertoires did not show this.

TCRdb redid the calling of the 5' RACE reads with MiXCR, one entry per CDR3 protein. The sample records about 100,000 distinct CDR3 sequences, roughly 6% being singletons. This clonotype occurred many times. Its antigen is not known. This CDR3 is 14 amino acids long. This receptor was obtained from a woman between 45 and 60 years old in good health. The V and J genes are TRBV21-1 and TRBJ2-3. TRBV21-1 is a pseudogene locus. The sequencing input was memory T cells sorted from blood. The CDR3 sequence: CASSGTENTDTQYF. The CDR3 nucleotides read TGTGCCAGCAGCGGTACGGAAAACACAGATACGCAGTATTTT.